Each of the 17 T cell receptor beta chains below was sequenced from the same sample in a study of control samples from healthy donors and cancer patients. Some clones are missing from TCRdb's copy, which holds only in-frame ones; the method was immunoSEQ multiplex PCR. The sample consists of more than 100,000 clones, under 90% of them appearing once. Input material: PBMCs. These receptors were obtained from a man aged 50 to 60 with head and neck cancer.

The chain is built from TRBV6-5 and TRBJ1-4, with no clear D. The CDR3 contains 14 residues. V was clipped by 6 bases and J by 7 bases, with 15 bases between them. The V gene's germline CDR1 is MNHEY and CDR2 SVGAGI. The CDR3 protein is CASRPSVGSEKLFF. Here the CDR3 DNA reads TGTGCCAGCAGACCCTCCGTAGGAAGTGAAAAACTGTTTTTT.

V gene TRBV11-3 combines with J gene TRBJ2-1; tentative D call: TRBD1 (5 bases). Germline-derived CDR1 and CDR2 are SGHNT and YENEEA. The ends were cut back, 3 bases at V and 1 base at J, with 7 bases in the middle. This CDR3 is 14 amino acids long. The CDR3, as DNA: TGTGCCAGCAGCTTTGGGGCGTCCTACAATGAGCAGTTCTTC. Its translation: CASSFGASYNEQFF.

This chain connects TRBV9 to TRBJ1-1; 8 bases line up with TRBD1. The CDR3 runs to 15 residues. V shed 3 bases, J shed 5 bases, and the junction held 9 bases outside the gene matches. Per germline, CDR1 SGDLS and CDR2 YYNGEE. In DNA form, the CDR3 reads TGTGCCAGCAGCGAACAGGGGGAGGTAATGACTGAAGCTTTCTTT. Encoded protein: CASSEQGEVMTEAFF. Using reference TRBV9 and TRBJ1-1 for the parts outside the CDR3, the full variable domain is DSGVTQTPKHLITATGQRVTLRCSPRSGDLSVYWYQQSLDQGLQFLIQYYNGEERAKGNILERFSAQQFPDLHSELNLSSLELGDSALYFCASSEQGEVMTEAFFGQGTRLTVV.

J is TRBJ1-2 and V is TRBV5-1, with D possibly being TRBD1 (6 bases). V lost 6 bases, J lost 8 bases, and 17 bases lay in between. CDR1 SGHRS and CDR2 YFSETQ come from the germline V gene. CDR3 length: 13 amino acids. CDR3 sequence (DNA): TGCGCCAGCAACAAGGAAGGGGGGAGCGGCTACACCTTC. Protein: CASNKEGGSGYTF.

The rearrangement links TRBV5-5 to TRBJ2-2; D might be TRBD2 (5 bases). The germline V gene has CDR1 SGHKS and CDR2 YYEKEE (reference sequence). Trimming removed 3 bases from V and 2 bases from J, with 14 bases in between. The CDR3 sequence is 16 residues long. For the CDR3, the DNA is TGTGCCAGCAGCTGGAAGCCGGGATCAAACACCGGGGAGCTGTTTTTT. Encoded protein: CASSWKPGSNTGELFF.

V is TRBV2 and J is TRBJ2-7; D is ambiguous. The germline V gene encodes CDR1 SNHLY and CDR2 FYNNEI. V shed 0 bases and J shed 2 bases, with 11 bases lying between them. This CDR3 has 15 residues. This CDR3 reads CASSEAQMGTYEQYF. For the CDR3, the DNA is TGTGCCAGCAGTGAAGCGCAAATGGGAACCTACGAGCAGTACTTC.

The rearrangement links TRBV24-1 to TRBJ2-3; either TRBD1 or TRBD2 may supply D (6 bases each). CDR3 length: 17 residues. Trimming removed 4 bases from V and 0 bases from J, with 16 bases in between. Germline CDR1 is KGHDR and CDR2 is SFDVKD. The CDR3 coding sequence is TGTGCCACCAGTGACGCCCCGGGGGCAGCTAGCACAGATACGCAGTATTTT. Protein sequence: CATSDAPGAASTDTQYF.

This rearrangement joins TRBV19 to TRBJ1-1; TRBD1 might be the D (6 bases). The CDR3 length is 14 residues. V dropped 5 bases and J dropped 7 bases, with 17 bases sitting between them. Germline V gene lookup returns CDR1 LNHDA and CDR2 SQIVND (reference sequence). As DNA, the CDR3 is TGTGCCAGTAGTCTGAGACGGACAGAGGATGAAGCTTTCTTT. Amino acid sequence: CASSLRRTEDEAFF.

CDR3 residues: CASSDPSRAGRVSYNEQFF. The CDR3 DNA reads TGCGCCAGCAGTGACCCCTCGCGAGCGGGACGCGTCTCCTACAATGAGCAGTTCTTC. The rearrangement links TRBV10-2 to TRBJ2-1, with 7 bases identical to TRBD2. CDR1 and CDR2 (germline): WSHSY, SAAADI. The V and J ends lost 3 bases and 0 bases, in that order; junction bases with no gene match: 14. This CDR3 region has 19 residues.

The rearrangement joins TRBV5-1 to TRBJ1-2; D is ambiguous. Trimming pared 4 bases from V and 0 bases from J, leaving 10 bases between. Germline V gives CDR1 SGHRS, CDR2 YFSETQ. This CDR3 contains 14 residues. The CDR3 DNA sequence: TGCGCCAGCAGCCCCGCGACCCCTAACTATGGCTACACCTTC. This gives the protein CASSPATPNYGYTF.

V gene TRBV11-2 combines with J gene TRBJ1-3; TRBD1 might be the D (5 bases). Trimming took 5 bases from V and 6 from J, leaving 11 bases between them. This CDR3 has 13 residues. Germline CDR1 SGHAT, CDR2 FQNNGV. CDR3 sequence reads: CASSTGPENTIYF. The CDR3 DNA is TGTGCCAGCAGCACAGGCCCCGAAAACACCATATATTTT.

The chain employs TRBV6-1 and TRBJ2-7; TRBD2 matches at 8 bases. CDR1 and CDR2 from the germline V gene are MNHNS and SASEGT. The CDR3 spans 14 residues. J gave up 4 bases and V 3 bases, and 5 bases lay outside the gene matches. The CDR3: CASSESGGWYEQYF. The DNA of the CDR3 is TGTGCCAGCAGTGAGAGCGGGGGTTGGTACGAGCAGTACTTC.

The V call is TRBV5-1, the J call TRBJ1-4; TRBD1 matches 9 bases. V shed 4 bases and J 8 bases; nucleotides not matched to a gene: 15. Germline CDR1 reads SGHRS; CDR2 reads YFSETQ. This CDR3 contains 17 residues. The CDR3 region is CASSTVNTGGIREKLFF. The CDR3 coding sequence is TGCGCCAGCAGCACCGTGAACACAGGGGGCATAAGGGAAAAACTGTTTTTT.

CDR3 sequence: CASSQGISTSGGFNEQFF. The CDR3 DNA follows: TGTGCCAGCAGCCAAGGGATCTCGACTAGCGGGGGGTTCAATGAGCAGTTCTTC. The V and J genes are TRBV3-1 (or the pseudogene TRBV3-2) and TRBJ2-1; 13 bases match TRBD2. The CDR3 consists of 18 residues. From germline, CDR1 is LGHDT and CDR2 YNNKEL (reference sequence). V lost 1 base to trimming and J lost 6 bases; unmatched junction nucleotides: 9.

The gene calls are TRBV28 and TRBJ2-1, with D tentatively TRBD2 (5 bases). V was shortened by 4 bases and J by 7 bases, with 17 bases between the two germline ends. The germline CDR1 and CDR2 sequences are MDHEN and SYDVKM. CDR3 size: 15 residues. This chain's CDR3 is CASSWAPRVSNEQFF. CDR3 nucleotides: TGTGCCAGCAGTTGGGCCCCGAGGGTTTCGAATGAGCAGTTCTTC.

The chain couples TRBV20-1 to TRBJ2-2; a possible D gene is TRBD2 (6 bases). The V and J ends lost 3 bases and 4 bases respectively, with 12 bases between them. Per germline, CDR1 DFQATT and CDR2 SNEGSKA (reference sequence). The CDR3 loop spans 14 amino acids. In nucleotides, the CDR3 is TGCAGTGCTAGTAGGCCCGGGGGCACCGGGGAGCTGTTTTTT. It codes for CSASRPGGTGELFF.

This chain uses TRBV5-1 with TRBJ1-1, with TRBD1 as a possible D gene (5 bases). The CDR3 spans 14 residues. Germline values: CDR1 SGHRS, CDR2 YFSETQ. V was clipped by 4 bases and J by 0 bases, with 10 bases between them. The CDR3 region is CASSRGDLNTEAFF. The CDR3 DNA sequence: TGCGCCAGCAGCCGGGGCGATCTGAACACTGAAGCTTTCTTT.